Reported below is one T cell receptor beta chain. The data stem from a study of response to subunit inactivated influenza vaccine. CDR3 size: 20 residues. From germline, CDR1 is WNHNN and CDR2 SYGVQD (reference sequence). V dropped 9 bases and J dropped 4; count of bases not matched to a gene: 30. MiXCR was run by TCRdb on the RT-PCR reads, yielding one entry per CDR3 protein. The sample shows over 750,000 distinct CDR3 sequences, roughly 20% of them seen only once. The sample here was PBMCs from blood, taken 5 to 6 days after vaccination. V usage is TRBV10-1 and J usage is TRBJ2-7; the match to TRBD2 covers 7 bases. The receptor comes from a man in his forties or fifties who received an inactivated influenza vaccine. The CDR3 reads CARKLIFILTIRGEGYEQYF. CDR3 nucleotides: TGCGCCAGGAAACTTATTTTCATACTGACCATCAGAGGGGAGGGATACGAGCAGTACTTC.